This T cell receptor (beta chain) was documented in a study of CD8 T cells in Susac syndrome (dated by TCRdb to the late 2010s). General notes on the study: Repertoire sequencing was used to test whether CD8+ T cell activation and differentiation in Susac syndrome was antigen driven. The study compared CD8+ T cell repertoire clonality among approximately twelve healthy donors, some 14 Susac syndrome patients and some 16 multiple sclerosis patients.

High-throughput TCR beta sequencing profiled peripheral blood CD8+ and CD4+ T cells from healthy donors, Susac syndrome patients and multiple sclerosis patients. Multiple sclerosis controls were treatment-naive patients with stable or active relapsing-remitting disease fulfilling revised McDonald criteria. Bulk CD8+ and CD4+ T cells were purified magnetically by negative isolation, whereas CD8+ TEMRA cells were enriched by FACS. Blood was drawn into EDTA tubes, processed within 24 hours, and PBMCs were isolated by density gradient centrifugation. PBMCs intended for TCR sequencing were cryopreserved in liquid nitrogen and thawed later in a water bath at 37 degrees C. A purity of at least 90% was achieved for sorted or isolated CD4+, CD8+ and CD8+ TEMRA cells. About this clonotype itself: This clone's antigen is unknown. No base quality information exists; no much larger clone differs at one position.

Reading the germline V gene (reference sequence) gives CDR1 GTSNPN and CDR2 SVGIG. Deletion took 3 bases off V and 8 bases off J, with a span of 25 bases between the germline ends. Including the terminal cysteine and phenylalanine, the CDR3 comprises 16 residues. The read is trimmed to its CDR3 DNA, 48 bases read in frame from base 1. RNA was extracted using the RNeasy kit, and about 0.45 to 1 ug of the RNA was reverse transcribed with random hexamers. The immunoSEQ multiplex PCR assay, covering 54 Vbeta and 13 Jbeta segments, was used to amplify TCR beta CDR3 regions. To correct PCR amplification bias, a synthetic template baseline was used for both primer optimization and computational correction. The published analysis was carried out like this. Reads were annotated to V, D and J genes per IMGT and analyzed with immunoSEQ Analyzer, keeping only productive sequences. Clonality was calculated as one minus the Shannon entropy normalized by log2 of the number of productive unique sequences. For each patient and control, public and private clones were evaluated within the 100 most prevalent clones. Clones were defined as Susac-specific if absent from the healthy and MS cohorts, from around 1,000 published viral clones and from other ImmuneACCESS disease sequences. TCRdb reprocessing: public reads trimmed at Q25 with fastp, clones called with MiXCR, in-frame beta chains kept. Rows merge per CDR3 protein into single entries with the most common DNA and genes. These V and J calls originate from TCRdb's pipeline instead of the authors' own analysis. The sample yields more than 200,000 distinct CDR3 sequences; about 93% were counted once. About 0.13% of the sample is taken by the ten largest.

Study-level results and caveats: The TCR sequencing and HLA analysis was acknowledged to have included a relatively small number of individuals.

The chain employs TRBV30 and TRBJ1-2, with the D gene not clear enough to name. Sequencing was performed on CD8+ T cells from PBMCs. This receptor was obtained from a human donor with multiple sclerosis. The CDR3 protein is CAWRAGLRALWEGYTF. The nucleotide sequence is given as TGTGCCTGGAGGGCCGGCCTAAGGGCCCTTTGGGAAGGCTACACCTTC. The full variable domain, with segments outside the CDR3 supplied by the reference TRBV30 and TRBJ1-2 proteins, appears as SQTIHQWPATLVQPVGSPLSLECTVEGTSNPNLYWYRQAAGRGLQLLFYSVGIGQISSEVPQNLSASRPQDRQFILSSKKLLLSDSGFYLCAWRAGLRALWEGYTFGSGTRLTVV.